The present T cell receptor (beta chain) was sequenced within a study of T-cell reconstitution after alpha-beta-depleted transplantation in children. Findings of the study overall: Day-60 TCRbeta diversity that was high in some patients was derived from surviving recipient T cells and thymic progenitors. T-cell counts and diversity were attributed mostly to newly produced T cells one year after transplant. Several hundred graft clones that had expanded were reportedly the source of alpha-beta T cells about two months after transplant.

This clonotype was seen repeatedly, ten times or more. Its antigen is still unknown. Germline-derived CDR1 and CDR2 are MGHRA and YSYEKL. With 4 bases removed from V and 4 bases from J, the gap between germline ends came to 11 bases. There are 14 residues in the CDR3. Unique molecular identifiers were built into the TCRbeta library. TCRdb analysed the PCR reads with MiXCR anew, one entry per CDR3 protein. The sample contains roughly 670,000 distinct CDR3 sequences, around 14% of which appear only once. The chain has TRBV4-1 and TRBJ2-1; no clear D gene. Sequencing used PBMCs, obtained before TCRalphabeta/CD19-depleted stem cell transplant. This clonotype originated in a girl aged 2 to 9 with congenital amegakaryocytic thrombocytopenia, due to receive a stem cell transplant. The CDR3 spells CASSLTAEYNEQFF. The DNA of the CDR3 is TGCGCCAGCAGCCTCACGGCGGAGTACAATGAGCAGTTCTTC.